The rows below give T cell receptor beta chains drawn from one sample of a study of cytomegalovirus exposure and HLA in healthy donors. Measured with immunoSEQ multiplex PCR; TCRdb has only the in-frame clones, and not every one. Among around 200,000 clones listed, approximately 80% were seen once. The material sequenced was PBMCs. These receptors were collected from a man aged 45-60 years in good health and CMV-seronegative. Both conserved end residues are part of each CDR3. The D gene is left open where the match is weak. Clone size is given for some rows only: seen once, a few or many times, or a class if the clone is expanded.

CDR3nt: TGTGCCTGGAGCGGGAGGGGCACGGGTGAAAAACTGTTTTTT; CDR3aa: CAWSGRGTGEKLFF; d_gene: NA; j_gene: TRBJ1-4; v_gene: TRBV30; abundance: NA
CDR3nt: TGTGCCAGCAGTCCTACTTACAGGGGCGAGCAGTACTTC; CDR3aa: CASSPTYRGEQYF; d_gene: TRBD1; j_gene: TRBJ2-7; v_gene: TRBV28; abundance: NA
CDR3nt: TGTGCCAGCTCACCAAGGGACAGTGACTATGGCTACACCTTC; CDR3aa: CASSPRDSDYGYTF; d_gene: TRBD1; j_gene: TRBJ1-2; v_gene: TRBV18; abundance: NA
CDR3nt: TGTGCCAGCAGCGTAGCGCCTACGGGTAACTATGGCTACACCTTC; CDR3aa: CASSVAPTGNYGYTF; d_gene: NA; j_gene: TRBJ1-2; v_gene: TRBV9; abundance: NA
CDR3nt: TGTGCCAGTAGTATCCTACAGGGGAGCACAGATACGCAGTATTTT; CDR3aa: CASSILQGSTDTQYF; d_gene: TRBD1; j_gene: TRBJ2-3; v_gene: TRBV19; abundance: NA
CDR3nt: TGTGCCAGCGCTGGCAACAGGGCCTACGAGCAGTACTTC; CDR3aa: CASAGNRAYEQYF; d_gene: NA; j_gene: TRBJ2-7; v_gene: TRBV28; abundance: NA
CDR3nt: TGTGCCAGCAGTTATATTACAGGGGCCTCACCCCTCCACTTT; CDR3aa: CASSYITGASPLHF; d_gene: TRBD1; j_gene: TRBJ1-6; v_gene: TRBV6-5; abundance: NA
CDR3nt: TGCGCCAGCAGCGTAATCGGCCAGGACACTGAAGCTTTCTTT; CDR3aa: CASSVIGQDTEAFF; d_gene: NA; j_gene: TRBJ1-1; v_gene: TRBV5-1; abundance: NA
CDR3nt: TGTGCCAGCAGCGCCGAGGGGGGGAACACAGATACGCAGTATTTT; CDR3aa: CASSAEGGNTDTQYF; d_gene: NA; j_gene: TRBJ2-3; v_gene: TRBV9; abundance: NA
CDR3nt: TGTGCCAGCAGCTTGGGTCAGGGGGCGGGTGTGAACACTGAAGCTTTCTTT; CDR3aa: CASSLGQGAGVNTEAFF; d_gene: TRBD1; j_gene: TRBJ1-1; v_gene: TRBV5-4; abundance: NA
CDR3nt: TGTGCCAGTAGCCTGGACAGGACCGGGGCCGAAAAACTGTTTTTT; CDR3aa: CASSLDRTGAEKLFF; d_gene: TRBD1; j_gene: TRBJ1-4; v_gene: TRBV19; abundance: NA
CDR3nt: TGTGCCAGCAGCTCCCGGGGAGCGGGAGTTACAGATACGCAGTATTTT; CDR3aa: CASSSRGAGVTDTQYF; d_gene: TRBD2; j_gene: TRBJ2-3; v_gene: TRBV11-2; abundance: NA
CDR3nt: TGCGCCAGCAGCTTGATATCCGTGGAGACCCAGTACTTC; CDR3aa: CASSLISVETQYF; d_gene: NA; j_gene: TRBJ2-5; v_gene: TRBV5-1; abundance: NA
CDR3nt: TGCAGTGCTCACGAAACTTCAGAGCAGTTCTTC; CDR3aa: CSAHETSEQFF; d_gene: NA; j_gene: TRBJ2-1; v_gene: TRBV20-1; abundance: once
CDR3nt: TGCGCCAGCAGCTTGGGTCAACTAGCGGCCCTGGAAGAGACCCAGTACTTC; CDR3aa: CASSLGQLAALEETQYF; d_gene: TRBD2; j_gene: TRBJ2-5; v_gene: TRBV5-1; abundance: NA
CDR3nt: TGCGCCAGCAGCGCCGACAGGGTGGATAGAGCTTTCTTT; CDR3aa: CASSADRVDRAFF; d_gene: TRBD1; j_gene: TRBJ1-1; v_gene: TRBV5-1; abundance: NA
CDR3nt: TGTGCCAGCAGCAGGCAGGGAAGCAATCAGCCCCAGCATTTT; CDR3aa: CASSRQGSNQPQHF; d_gene: NA; j_gene: TRBJ1-5; v_gene: TRBV7-9; abundance: NA
CDR3nt: TGTGCCAGCAGTGGAGACCGGGACAGGGGATTAGCCAAAAACATTCAGTACTTC; CDR3aa: CASSGDRDRGLAKNIQYF; d_gene: TRBD1; j_gene: TRBJ2-4; v_gene: TRBV28; abundance: NA
CDR3nt: TGTGCCAGCAGCTTAGTCAGGAAGAACACTGAAGCTTTCTTT; CDR3aa: CASSLVRKNTEAFF; d_gene: NA; j_gene: TRBJ1-1; v_gene: TRBV11-2; abundance: few
CDR3nt: TGCGCCAGCAGCTTGGATCAGGGCAATTCACCCCTCCACTTT; CDR3aa: CASSLDQGNSPLHF; d_gene: NA; j_gene: TRBJ1-6; v_gene: TRBV5-1; abundance: NA
CDR3nt: TGTGCCAGCAGCTTTAGGACTAGCGGGAGTTTAGGCACAGATACGCAGTATTTT; CDR3aa: CASSFRTSGSLGTDTQYF; d_gene: TRBD2; j_gene: TRBJ2-3; v_gene: TRBV5-4; abundance: NA
CDR3nt: TGTGCCAGCAGTTACCGGACTAGCGGGAGCTACGAGCAGTACTTC; CDR3aa: CASSYRTSGSYEQYF; d_gene: TRBD2; j_gene: TRBJ2-7; v_gene: TRBV6-5; abundance: NA
CDR3nt: TGTTCCAGCAGCTTGGTAGGGGTCACCGGGGAGCTGTTTTTT; CDR3aa: CSSSLVGVTGELFF; d_gene: NA; j_gene: TRBJ2-2; v_gene: TRBV7-9; abundance: few
CDR3nt: TGCAGCGTTGATGGCCAGAACTATGGCTACACCTTC; CDR3aa: CSVDGQNYGYTF; d_gene: NA; j_gene: TRBJ1-2; v_gene: TRBV29-1; abundance: NA
CDR3nt: TGTGCCAGCAGTGCGGGACTAGCGTCTTACTACGAGCAGTACTTC; CDR3aa: CASSAGLASYYEQYF; d_gene: TRBD2; j_gene: TRBJ2-7; v_gene: TRBV6-4; abundance: NA
CDR3nt: TGTGCCAGCAGCGCCAGCCAAAACGAGGGGACAGGGGGCCCCTATGGCTACACCTTC; CDR3aa: CASSASQNEGTGGPYGYTF; d_gene: TRBD1; j_gene: TRBJ1-2; v_gene: TRBV9; abundance: NA
CDR3nt: TGTGCCAGCAGCTCGGCCGGGACAGGGGTCTCCTACGAGCAGTACTTC; CDR3aa: CASSSAGTGVSYEQYF; d_gene: TRBD1; j_gene: TRBJ2-7; v_gene: TRBV7-3; abundance: NA